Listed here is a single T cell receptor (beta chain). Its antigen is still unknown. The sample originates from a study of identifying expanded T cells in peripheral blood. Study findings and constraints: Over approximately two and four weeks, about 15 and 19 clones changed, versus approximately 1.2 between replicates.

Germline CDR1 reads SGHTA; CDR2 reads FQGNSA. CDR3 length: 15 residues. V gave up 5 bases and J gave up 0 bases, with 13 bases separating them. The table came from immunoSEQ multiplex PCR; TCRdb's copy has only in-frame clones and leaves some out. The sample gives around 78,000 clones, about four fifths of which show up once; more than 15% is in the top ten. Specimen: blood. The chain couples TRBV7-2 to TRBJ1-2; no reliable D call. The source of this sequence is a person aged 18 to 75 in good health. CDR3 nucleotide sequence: TGTGCCAGCAGCCCCCGGTCGGAGGCTAACTATGGCTACACCTTC. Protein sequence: CASSPRSEANYGYTF.